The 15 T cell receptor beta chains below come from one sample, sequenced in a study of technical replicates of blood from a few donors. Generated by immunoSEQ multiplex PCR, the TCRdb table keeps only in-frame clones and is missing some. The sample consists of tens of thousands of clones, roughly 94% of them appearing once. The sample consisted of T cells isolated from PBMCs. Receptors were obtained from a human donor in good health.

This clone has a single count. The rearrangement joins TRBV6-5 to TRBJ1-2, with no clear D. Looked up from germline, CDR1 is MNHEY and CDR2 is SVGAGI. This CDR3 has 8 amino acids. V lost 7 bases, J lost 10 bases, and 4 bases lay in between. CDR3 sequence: CASIIYTF. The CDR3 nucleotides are TGTGCCAGCATCATCTACACCTTC.

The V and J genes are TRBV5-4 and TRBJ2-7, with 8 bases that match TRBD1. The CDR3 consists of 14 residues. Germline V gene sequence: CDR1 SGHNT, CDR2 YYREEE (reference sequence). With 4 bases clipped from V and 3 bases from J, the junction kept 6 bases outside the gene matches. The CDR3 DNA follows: TGTGCCAGCAGCCTAGGACAGGGCTACTACGAGCAGTACTTC. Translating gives CASSLGQGYYEQYF. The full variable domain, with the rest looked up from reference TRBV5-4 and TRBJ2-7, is ETGVTQSPTHLIKTRGQQVTLRCSSQSGHNTVSWYQQALGQGPQFIFQYYREEENGRGNFPPRFSGLQFPNYSSELNVNALELDDSALYLCASSLGQGYYEQYFGPGTRLTVT.

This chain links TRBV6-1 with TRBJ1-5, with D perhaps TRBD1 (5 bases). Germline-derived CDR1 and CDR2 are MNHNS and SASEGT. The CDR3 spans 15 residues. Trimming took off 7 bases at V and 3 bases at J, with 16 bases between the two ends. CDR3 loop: CASTSGQNHNQPQHF. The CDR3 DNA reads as TGTGCCAGCACCTCAGGGCAGAATCACAATCAGCCCCAGCATTTT.

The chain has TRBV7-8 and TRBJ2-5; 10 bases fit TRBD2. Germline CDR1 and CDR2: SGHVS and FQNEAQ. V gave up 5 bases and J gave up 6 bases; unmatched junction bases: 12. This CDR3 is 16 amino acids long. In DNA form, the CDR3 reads TGTGCCAGCAGCCCTACCTCCGGGACTAGCGCACAGACCCAGTACTTC. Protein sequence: CASSPTSGTSAQTQYF.

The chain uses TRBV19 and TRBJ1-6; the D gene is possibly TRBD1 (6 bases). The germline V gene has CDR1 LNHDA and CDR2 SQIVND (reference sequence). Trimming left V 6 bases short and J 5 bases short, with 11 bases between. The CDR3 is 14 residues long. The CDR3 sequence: CASRDGQHNSPLHF. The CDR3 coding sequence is TGTGCCAGTAGGGATGGACAGCATAATTCACCCCTCCACTTT.

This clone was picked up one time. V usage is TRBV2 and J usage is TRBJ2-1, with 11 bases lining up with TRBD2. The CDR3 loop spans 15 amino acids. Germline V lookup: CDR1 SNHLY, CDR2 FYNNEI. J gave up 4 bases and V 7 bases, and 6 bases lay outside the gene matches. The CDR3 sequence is CASTLGLAAYNEQFF. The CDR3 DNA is TGTGCCAGCACTTTGGGACTAGCGGCTTACAATGAGCAGTTCTTC.

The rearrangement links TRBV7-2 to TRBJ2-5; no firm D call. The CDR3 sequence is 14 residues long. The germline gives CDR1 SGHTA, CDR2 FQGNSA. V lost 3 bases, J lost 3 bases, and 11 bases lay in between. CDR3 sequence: CASSFSPNKETQYF. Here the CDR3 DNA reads TGTGCCAGCAGCTTCAGTCCGAATAAAGAGACCCAGTACTTC.

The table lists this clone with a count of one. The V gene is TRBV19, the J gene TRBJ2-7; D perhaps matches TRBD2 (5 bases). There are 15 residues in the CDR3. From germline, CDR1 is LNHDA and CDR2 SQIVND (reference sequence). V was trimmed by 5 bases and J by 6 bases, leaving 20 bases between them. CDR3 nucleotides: TGTGCCAGTAGTCGACAAGCGGCGTCCTTGTTCGAGCAGTACTTC. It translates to CASSRQAASLFEQYF.

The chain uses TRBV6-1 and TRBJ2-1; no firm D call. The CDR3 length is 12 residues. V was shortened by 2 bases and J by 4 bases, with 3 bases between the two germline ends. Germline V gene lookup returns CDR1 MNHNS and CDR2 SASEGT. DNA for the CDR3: TGTGCCAGCAGTGAACGGTACAATGAGCAGTTCTTC. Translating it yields CASSERYNEQFF.

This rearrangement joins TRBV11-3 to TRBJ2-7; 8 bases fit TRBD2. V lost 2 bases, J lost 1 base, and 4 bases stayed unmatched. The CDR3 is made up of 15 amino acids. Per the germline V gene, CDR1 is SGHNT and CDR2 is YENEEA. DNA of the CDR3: TGTGCCAGCAGCTTACCGGGACTAGTTTCCTACGAGCAGTACTTC. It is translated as CASSLPGLVSYEQYF. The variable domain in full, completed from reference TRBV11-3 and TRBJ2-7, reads EAGVVQSPRYKIIEKKQPVAFWCNPISGHNTLYWYLQNLGQGPELLIRYENEEAVDDSQLPKDRFSAERLKGVDSTLKIQPAELGDSAVYLCASSLPGLVSYEQYFGPGTRLTVT.

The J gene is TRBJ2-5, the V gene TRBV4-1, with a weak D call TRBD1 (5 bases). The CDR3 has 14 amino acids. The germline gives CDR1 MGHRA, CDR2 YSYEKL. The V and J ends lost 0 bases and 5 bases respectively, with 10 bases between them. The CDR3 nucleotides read TGCGCCAGCAGCCAAGATGGGGCTTTTGAGACCCAGTACTTC. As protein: CASSQDGAFETQYF.

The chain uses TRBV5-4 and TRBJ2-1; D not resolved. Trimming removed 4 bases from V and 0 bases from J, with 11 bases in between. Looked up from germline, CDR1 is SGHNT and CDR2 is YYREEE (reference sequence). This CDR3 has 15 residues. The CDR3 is CASSHTFDSYNEQFF. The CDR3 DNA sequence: TGTGCCAGCAGCCATACATTTGACTCCTACAATGAGCAGTTCTTC.

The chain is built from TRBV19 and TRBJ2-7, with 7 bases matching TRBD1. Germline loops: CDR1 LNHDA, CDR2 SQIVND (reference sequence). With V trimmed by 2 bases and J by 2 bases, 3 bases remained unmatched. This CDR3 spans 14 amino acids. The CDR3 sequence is CASSILTGTYEQYF. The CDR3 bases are TGTGCCAGTAGTATATTGACAGGGACCTACGAGCAGTACTTC.

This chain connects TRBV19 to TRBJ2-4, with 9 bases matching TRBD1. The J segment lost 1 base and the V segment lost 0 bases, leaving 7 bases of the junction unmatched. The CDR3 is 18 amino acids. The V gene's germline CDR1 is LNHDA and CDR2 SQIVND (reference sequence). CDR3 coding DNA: TGTGCCAGTAGTATAGAAGACAGGGGGACGAGGGCCAAAAACATTCAGTACTTC. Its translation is CASSIEDRGTRAKNIQYF.

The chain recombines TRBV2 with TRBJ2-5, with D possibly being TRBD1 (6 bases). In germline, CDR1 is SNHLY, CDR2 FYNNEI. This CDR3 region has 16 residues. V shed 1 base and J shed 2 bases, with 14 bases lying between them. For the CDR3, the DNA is TGTGCCAGCAGTGAAGTGTATGGGGACACACAAGAGACCCAGTACTTC. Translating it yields CASSEVYGDTQETQYF.